What follows are 32 T cell receptor beta chains derived from one specimen sequenced in a study of blood T cell repertoires in COVID-19. TCRdb keeps only in-frame clones here, not all; method: immunoSEQ multiplex PCR. The sample includes about 180,000 clones, around 90% of them seen just once. Sequencing input: PBMCs or T cells enriched from blood (not recorded which). These receptors all come from a woman under 30 who had recovered from COVID-19.

This chain uses TRBV7-2 with TRBJ1-2; 9 nucleotides agree with TRBD1. After removal of 5 bases from V and 3 bases from J, the junction contained 1 base not matched to a gene. The germline CDR1 and CDR2 sequences are SGHTA and FQGNSA. This CDR3 has 13 amino acids. CDR3 in DNA: TGTGCCAGCAGCGGACAGGGGTACTATGGCTACACCTTC. Translated: CASSGQGYYGYTF.

This chain joins TRBV11-3 and TRBJ2-5; D is possibly TRBD2 (6 bases). The V end was cut by 4 bases, the J end by 5 bases, with 11 bases between. Germline V gives CDR1 SGHNT, CDR2 YENEEA. The length of the CDR3 is 13 residues. The CDR3, as DNA: TGTGCCAGCAGCTGGGGGGTAGGGGAGACCCAGTACTTC. This translates into CASSWGVGETQYF.

This clone has just a few counts. J is TRBJ1-1 and V is TRBV27; 7 bases fit TRBD1. Germline trimming cut 5 bases from V and 4 bases from J; bases unmatched to any gene: 1. The CDR3 is 12 amino acids. Per the germline V gene, CDR1 is MNHEY and CDR2 is SMNVEV (reference sequence). The CDR3: CASSPGGTEAFF. For the CDR3, the DNA is TGTGCCAGCAGTCCAGGGGGCACTGAAGCTTTCTTT.

The rearrangement uses TRBV27 and TRBJ2-3, with 8 bases that match TRBD2. J was trimmed by 2 bases and V by 4 bases; bases with no gene match: 5. This CDR3 comprises 15 residues. CDR1 and CDR2 (germline): MNHEY, SMNVEV (reference sequence). The CDR3 reads CASSSTGGNTDTQYF. CDR3 DNA: TGTGCCAGCAGTTCGACGGGAGGGAACACAGATACGCAGTATTTT.

This sequence joins TRBV6-6 and TRBJ1-5; 10 nucleotides match TRBD1. J gave up 5 bases and V 7 bases, and 5 bases lay outside the gene matches. CDR3 length: 14 residues. The germline gives CDR1 MNHNY, CDR2 SVGAGI (reference sequence). CDR3 DNA: TGTGCCAGCATTAGGGACAGGGGCGATCAGCCCCAGCATTTT. Residues: CASIRDRGDQPQHF.

This chain connects TRBV5-4 to TRBJ2-5; TRBD2 aligns across 15 bases. With 7 bases clipped from V and 5 bases from J, the junction kept 6 bases outside the gene matches. The CDR3 covers 15 residues. Germline values: CDR1 SGHNT, CDR2 YYREEE (reference sequence). CDR3: CASGTSGGYPETQYF. In nucleotides, the CDR3 is TGTGCCAGCGGGACTAGCGGGGGGTACCCGGAGACCCAGTACTTC.

The chain links TRBV5-4 to TRBJ1-6; 10 bases are shared with TRBD1. V lost 0 bases to trimming and J lost 10 bases; unmatched junction nucleotides: 7. Germline CDR1 is SGHNT and CDR2 is YYREEE (reference sequence). The CDR3 length is 16 residues. CDR3 nucleotides: TGTGCCAGCAGCTTGGGCATCGACAGGGGGCGATCACCCCTCCACTTT. It encodes CASSLGIDRGRSPLHF.

The chain recombines TRBV27 with TRBJ2-2; TRBD2 aligns across 7 bases. CDR1 is MNHEY and CDR2 is SMNVEV in the germline V gene (reference sequence). The V gene end was trimmed by 6 bases and the J gene end by 0 bases; junction bases not matched to a gene: 4. The CDR3 is 15 amino acids. The CDR3 bases are TGTGCCAGCAGCCCCAGCGGGGCGAACACCGGGGAGCTGTTTTTT. This gives the protein CASSPSGANTGELFF.

The CDR3 DNA sequence: TGTGCCAGCAGCCAAGAGCGGGGGGCCTACGAGCAGTACTTC. It encodes CASSQERGAYEQYF. The rearrangement joins TRBV14 to TRBJ2-7; 8 nucleotides match TRBD2. With 0 bases clipped from V and 2 bases from J, the junction kept 0 bases outside the gene matches. The CDR3 has 14 residues. Germline CDR1 SGHDN, CDR2 FVKESK.

J is TRBJ2-5 and V is TRBV30; 11 positions agree with TRBD2. The trim removed 0 bases at V and 5 bases at J, leaving 5 bases unmatched. From germline, CDR1 is GTSNPN and CDR2 SVGIG (reference sequence). The CDR3 extends over 15 amino acids. The CDR3, as DNA: TGTGCCTGGAGTGTTAGCGGGAGGGCAGGGGAGACCCAGTACTTC. It specifies CAWSVSGRAGETQYF. Supplemented by reference TRBV30 and TRBJ2-5, the full variable domain reads SQTIHQWPATLVQPVGSPLSLECTVEGTSNPNLYWYRQAAGRGLQLLFYSVGIGQISSEVPQNLSASRPQDRQFILSSKKLLLSDSGFYLCAWSVSGRAGETQYFGPGTRLLVL.

The V call is TRBV19, the J call TRBJ2-7; D is unclear. The CDR3 contains 13 residues. Germline assignment: CDR1 LNHDA and CDR2 SQIVND (reference sequence). V lost 1 base, J lost 5 bases, and 9 bases lay in between. The DNA for the CDR3 is TGTGCCAGTAGTATAGGGGCTACGAACGAGCAGTACTTC. Translation: CASSIGATNEQYF.

The V gene is TRBV9, the J gene TRBJ1-3; 9 bases are shared with TRBD1. The ends lost 5 bases at V and 8 bases at J; junction bases unmatched: 11. CDR3 size: 15 residues. The germline gives CDR1 SGDLS, CDR2 YYNGEE. The CDR3 DNA reads TGTGCCAGCAGTCAACAAACAGGGGGCGCATACACCATATATTTT. It encodes CASSQQTGGAYTIYF.

The CDR3 region is CASSDLQPEYRKLFF. Here the CDR3 DNA reads TGTGCCAGCAGTGATTTACAGCCAGAATATCGGAAACTGTTTTTT. The chain employs TRBV6-1 and TRBJ1-4, with D uncertain. CDR3 length: 15 amino acids. Trimming removed 3 bases from V and 11 bases from J, with 19 bases in between. Per germline, CDR1 MNHNS and CDR2 SASEGT.

This clone appeared once. The gene calls are TRBV25-1 and TRBJ2-6, with a tentative D call TRBD2 (5 bases). Germline V CDR1 and CDR2: MGHDK, SYGVNS. The CDR3 contains 14 residues. Deletions cut 7 bases from V and 1 base from J, with 8 bases between. The CDR3 loop is CASNPGSGANVLTF. The CDR3 nucleotides are TGTGCCAGCAACCCGGGATCTGGGGCCAACGTCCTGACTTTC. Full variable domain (rest looked up from reference TRBV25-1 and TRBJ2-6): EADIYQTPRYLVIGTGKKITLECSQTMGHDKMYWYQQDPGMELHLIHYSYGVNSTEKGDLSSESTVSRIRTEHFPLTLESARPSHTSQYLCASNPGSGANVLTFGAGSRLTVL.

The chain links TRBV5-1 to TRBJ1-2, with 10 bases matching TRBD1. The CDR3 is made up of 15 amino acids. The trim removed 4 bases at V and 0 bases at J, leaving 3 bases unmatched. CDR1 is SGHRS, CDR2 YFSETQ, per germline. As DNA, the CDR3 is TGCGCCAGCAGCCCGGGACAGGGGACTAACTATGGCTACACCTTC. Protein product: CASSPGQGTNYGYTF.

The chain is built from TRBV14 and TRBJ2-7; weak D call: TRBD2 (6 bases). The CDR3 runs 17 residues. The germline gives CDR1 SGHDN, CDR2 FVKESK. Trimming took 1 base from V and 3 from J, leaving 19 bases between them. In DNA, the CDR3 is TGTGCCAGCAGCCAAGGGTTTCTATTTGCGGGACTCTACGAGCAGTACTTC. It yields the protein CASSQGFLFAGLYEQYF.

This clone was observed a single time. The V call is TRBV7-2, the J call TRBJ1-6; TRBD1 matches 7 bases. Germline assignment: CDR1 SGHTA and CDR2 FQGNSA. The CDR3 totals 18 residues. The V and J ends lost 1 base and 10 bases, in that order; junction bases with no gene match: 16. The CDR3 DNA is TGTGCCAGCAGCTTAGGGATAGGGATGGGACAGATTAACTCACCCCTCCACTTT. This encodes CASSLGIGMGQINSPLHF.

The rearrangement links TRBV9 to TRBJ2-2; D remains unclear. V was pared by 0 bases and J by 5 bases, with 8 bases between. The CDR3 runs to 14 residues. Germline V gene lookup returns CDR1 SGDLS and CDR2 YYNGEE. The CDR3 is CASSVEPRTGELFF. DNA of the CDR3: TGTGCCAGCAGCGTAGAACCTAGGACCGGGGAGCTGTTTTTT.

This rearrangement joins TRBV27 to TRBJ2-5, with D perhaps matching TRBD1 (6 bases). CDR3 size: 15 residues. Germline V lookup: CDR1 MNHEY, CDR2 SMNVEV (reference sequence). The V gene lost 1 base and the J gene lost 4 bases, with 13 bases spanning the gap. The CDR3: CASSLWAGDPETQYF. CDR3 sequence (DNA): TGTGCCAGCAGTTTATGGGCAGGGGACCCAGAGACCCAGTACTTC.

This clone was found a few times. The chain is built from TRBV10-1 and TRBJ2-3; 8 positions match TRBD2. Losses at the gene ends were 0 bases for V and 9 bases for J; bases not matched to a gene: 2. The CDR3 is 13 amino acids. The germline V gene encodes CDR1 WNHNN and CDR2 SYGVQD (reference sequence). The CDR3 region has the DNA TGCGCCAGCAGTGAGTCTAGCGGGGCCACGCAGTATTTT. This sequence encodes CASSESSGATQYF.

The gene calls are TRBV19 and TRBJ2-7; 7 bases agree with TRBD1. Germline V lookup: CDR1 LNHDA, CDR2 SQIVND (reference sequence). With V trimmed by 1 base and J by 6 bases, 18 bases remained unmatched. This CDR3 contains 18 residues. CDR3 nucleotide sequence: TGTGCCAGTAGTATAGCACGAGAGAAGACAGGGAAAGTACCCGAGCAGTACTTC. Its protein is CASSIAREKTGKVPEQYF.

This clone was recorded once. The chain links TRBV27 to TRBJ1-6, with 9 bases lining up with TRBD1. The CDR3 sequence is 15 residues long. The V gene end was trimmed by 5 bases and the J gene end by 11 bases; junction bases not matched to a gene: 10. Germline CDR1 is MNHEY and CDR2 is SMNVEV (reference sequence). CDR3 DNA sequence: TGTGCCAGCAGTCCTTACGCAGGACAGGGGACACCCCTCCACTTT. This encodes CASSPYAGQGTPLHF.

This chain joins TRBV10-2 and TRBJ1-5, with 8 nucleotides matching TRBD1. Germline lookup yields CDR1 WSHSY and CDR2 SAAADI. The CDR3 has 13 residues. The V segment lost 7 bases and the J segment 7 bases; nucleotides outside the gene matches: 6. The CDR3 bases are TGCGCCAGCACCGGACAGGGTGGACAGCCCCAGCATTTT. As protein: CASTGQGGQPQHF.

The J gene is TRBJ1-1, the V gene TRBV12-3 or TRBV12-4; 7 bases line up with TRBD1. With V trimmed by 6 bases and J by 4 bases, 5 bases remained unmatched. CDR3 length equals 13 residues. CDR3 DNA sequence: TGTGCCAGCAGCCTTCCAGGGGGCACTGAAGCTTTCTTT. Its translation is CASSLPGGTEAFF.

The chain joins TRBV28 to TRBJ1-5, with 7 bases fitting TRBD1. CDR3 size: 15 residues. V shed 3 bases, J shed 3 bases, and the junction held 5 bases outside the gene matches. Per germline, CDR1 MDHEN and CDR2 SYDVKM. The CDR3 region has the DNA TGTGCCAGCAGTTTTCCGGGACAGCCCAATCAGCCCCAGCATTTT. Protein: CASSFPGQPNQPQHF.

The chain combines TRBV2 with TRBJ2-5; 8 positions match TRBD1. V lost 8 bases to trimming and J lost 5 bases; unmatched junction nucleotides: 10. The CDR3 is 14 amino acids. CDR1 and CDR2 from the germline V gene are SNHLY and FYNNEI. The CDR3 bases are TGTGCCAGCCTCGGTGACAGGGGTGTCGAGACCCAGTACTTC. Encoded protein: CASLGDRGVETQYF.

The CDR3 nucleotides are TGTGCCAGCAGGAGGGGGACAGGGATATCCGGGGAGCTGTTTTTT. Its translation is CASRRGTGISGELFF. The chain recombines TRBV2 with TRBJ2-2; 9 nucleotides align to TRBD1. The CDR3 is 15 amino acids. CDR1 and CDR2 (germline): SNHLY, FYNNEI. The V and J ends lost 6 bases and 6 bases, in that order; junction bases with no gene match: 8. Filled out from reference TRBV2 and TRBJ2-2, the complete variable domain reads EPEVTQTPSHQVTQMGQEVILRCVPISNHLYFYWYRQILGQKVEFLVSFYNNEISEKSEIFDDQFSVERPDGSNFTLKIRSTKLEDSAMYFCASRRGTGISGELFFGEGSRLTVL.

This rearrangement joins TRBV28 to TRBJ2-7; a weak D match, TRBD1 (6 bases). The V end was cut by 9 bases, the J end by 2 bases, with 14 bases between. CDR1 is MDHEN and CDR2 is SYDVKM in the germline V gene. The length of the CDR3 is 13 residues. CDR3 nucleotides: TGTGCCAGTAATAACAGGGCGGCCTACGAGCAGTACTTC. Translating gives CASNNRAAYEQYF.

This chain uses TRBV3-1 (or the pseudogene TRBV3-2) with TRBJ1-2, with D hard to call. Germline V CDR1 and CDR2: LGHDT, YNNKEL (reference sequence). Between the trimmed V and J ends, which lost 0 bases and 4 bases, there was a span of 12 bases. The CDR3 is 15 residues long. The CDR3 spells CASSQDLLPPYGYTF. The DNA of the CDR3 is TGTGCCAGCAGCCAAGATCTACTGCCGCCCTATGGCTACACCTTC.

There are a few counts of this clone. The chain recombines TRBV24-1 with TRBJ2-7; 7 nucleotides match TRBD1. Per the germline V gene, CDR1 is KGHDR and CDR2 is SFDVKD. CDR3 size: 14 residues. V trimming: 7 bases; J trimming: 2 bases; junction bases outside the gene matches: 7. CDR3 residues: CATSLRDRPYEQYF. As DNA, the CDR3 is TGTGCCACCAGCCTCCGGGACAGACCCTACGAGCAGTACTTC.

The chain couples TRBV6-4 to TRBJ2-1; tentatively, D is TRBD1 (6 bases). The CDR3 totals 16 residues. Germline V CDR1 and CDR2: MRHNA, SNTAGT. V was cut by 1 base and J by 6 bases, with 16 bases left in between. The CDR3 loop is CASSDFHRVVGNEQFF. In nucleotides, the CDR3 is TGTGCCAGCAGTGACTTCCACAGGGTCGTGGGCAATGAGCAGTTCTTC.

This clone is a singleton in its sample. J is TRBJ2-5 and V is TRBV21-1; the table's TRBD1 call for D was not verified on the DNA. TRBV21-1 is an annotated pseudogene. This CDR3 is built from 16 residues. Here the CDR3 DNA reads TGTGCCAGCAGCAAAGATGAGTCAGGGCTTGCGGAGACCCAGTACTTC. It specifies CASSKDESGLAETQYF.